This TCR beta chain was identified during a study of T-cell memory formation after mild COVID-19. Study summary: TCR clusters largely stayed donor specific.

TCRdb analysed the 5' RACE reads with MiXCR anew, one entry per CDR3 protein. The sample contains around 450,000 distinct CDR3 sequences, 20% to 25% of which appear only once. The CDR3 runs 15 residues. CDR1 and CDR2 (germline): SGHNT, YENEEA. Trimming pared 2 bases from V and 2 bases from J, leaving 10 bases between. This clonotype was observed a handful of times. The sequenced material came from PBMCs or a T cell subset sorted from them (not recorded which). The sequence derives from an adult woman who had mild COVID-19 (a few samples of this study predate the infection). Cell type and time point are not known. The rearrangement links TRBV11-3 to TRBJ2-1; possibly TRBD2 for D (6 bases). CDR3 loop: CASSLQGGAYNEQFF. In nucleotides, the CDR3 is TGTGCCAGCAGCTTACAGGGAGGCGCCTACAATGAGCAGTTCTTC.